This note documents a single T cell receptor (beta chain) sequence. Antigen: not known. This record belongs to a study of shared clonotypes between healthy human individuals. Study-wide findings and caveats: With few donors, the genetic and exposure-history diversity represented was limited.

V lost 2 bases to trimming and J lost 9 bases; unmatched junction nucleotides: 9. Per the germline V gene, CDR1 is MDHEN and CDR2 is SYDVKM. The length of the CDR3 is 15 residues. The table came from immunoSEQ multiplex PCR; TCRdb's copy has only in-frame clones and leaves some out. The sample carries 1,100,000 or so clones, approximately 78% recorded once. Memory CD4+ cells were the fraction left after CD45RA+ naive selection. The sequence came from a man aged 18 to 30 in good health. Some clones in this sample may be carry-over from other donors' samples. The chain employs TRBV28 and TRBJ2-2; TRBD1 matches at 7 bases. The sequenced material came from memory CD4+ T cells from PBMCs. The sample's subset: CD45RA-negative fraction. The CDR3 bases are TGTGCCAGCAGTTTACTTCGGACAGGTTCCAGGGAGCTGTTTTTT. The encoded protein is CASSLLRTGSRELFF.